This T cell receptor beta chain was identified during a study of blood T cell repertoires in COVID-19. Study context: Samples came from the United States, Italy and Spain, spanning acute and convalescent COVID-19.

This clone was observed a handful of times. Across fewer than 25 US areas, participants ranged in age from about 18 to 90 years. The study assigned cohorts using participant-reported clinical history. Germline CDR1 GTSNPN, CDR2 SVGIG (reference sequence). The CDR3 has 13 amino acids. Losses at the gene ends were 5 bases for V and 6 bases for J; bases not matched to a gene: 8. The table came from immunoSEQ multiplex PCR; TCRdb's copy has only in-frame clones and leaves some out. This table holds 250,000 to 300,000 clones, 88% found once. The J gene is TRBJ2-3, the V gene TRBV30; 7 nucleotides line up with TRBD2. The clonotype originates from a woman in her 30s who had recovered from COVID-19. What was sequenced was PBMCs or T cells enriched from blood (not recorded which). The CDR3 DNA follows: TGTGCCTGGGACAGAGCGGGATTCGATACGCAGTATTTT. Translation gives CAWDRAGFDTQYF.